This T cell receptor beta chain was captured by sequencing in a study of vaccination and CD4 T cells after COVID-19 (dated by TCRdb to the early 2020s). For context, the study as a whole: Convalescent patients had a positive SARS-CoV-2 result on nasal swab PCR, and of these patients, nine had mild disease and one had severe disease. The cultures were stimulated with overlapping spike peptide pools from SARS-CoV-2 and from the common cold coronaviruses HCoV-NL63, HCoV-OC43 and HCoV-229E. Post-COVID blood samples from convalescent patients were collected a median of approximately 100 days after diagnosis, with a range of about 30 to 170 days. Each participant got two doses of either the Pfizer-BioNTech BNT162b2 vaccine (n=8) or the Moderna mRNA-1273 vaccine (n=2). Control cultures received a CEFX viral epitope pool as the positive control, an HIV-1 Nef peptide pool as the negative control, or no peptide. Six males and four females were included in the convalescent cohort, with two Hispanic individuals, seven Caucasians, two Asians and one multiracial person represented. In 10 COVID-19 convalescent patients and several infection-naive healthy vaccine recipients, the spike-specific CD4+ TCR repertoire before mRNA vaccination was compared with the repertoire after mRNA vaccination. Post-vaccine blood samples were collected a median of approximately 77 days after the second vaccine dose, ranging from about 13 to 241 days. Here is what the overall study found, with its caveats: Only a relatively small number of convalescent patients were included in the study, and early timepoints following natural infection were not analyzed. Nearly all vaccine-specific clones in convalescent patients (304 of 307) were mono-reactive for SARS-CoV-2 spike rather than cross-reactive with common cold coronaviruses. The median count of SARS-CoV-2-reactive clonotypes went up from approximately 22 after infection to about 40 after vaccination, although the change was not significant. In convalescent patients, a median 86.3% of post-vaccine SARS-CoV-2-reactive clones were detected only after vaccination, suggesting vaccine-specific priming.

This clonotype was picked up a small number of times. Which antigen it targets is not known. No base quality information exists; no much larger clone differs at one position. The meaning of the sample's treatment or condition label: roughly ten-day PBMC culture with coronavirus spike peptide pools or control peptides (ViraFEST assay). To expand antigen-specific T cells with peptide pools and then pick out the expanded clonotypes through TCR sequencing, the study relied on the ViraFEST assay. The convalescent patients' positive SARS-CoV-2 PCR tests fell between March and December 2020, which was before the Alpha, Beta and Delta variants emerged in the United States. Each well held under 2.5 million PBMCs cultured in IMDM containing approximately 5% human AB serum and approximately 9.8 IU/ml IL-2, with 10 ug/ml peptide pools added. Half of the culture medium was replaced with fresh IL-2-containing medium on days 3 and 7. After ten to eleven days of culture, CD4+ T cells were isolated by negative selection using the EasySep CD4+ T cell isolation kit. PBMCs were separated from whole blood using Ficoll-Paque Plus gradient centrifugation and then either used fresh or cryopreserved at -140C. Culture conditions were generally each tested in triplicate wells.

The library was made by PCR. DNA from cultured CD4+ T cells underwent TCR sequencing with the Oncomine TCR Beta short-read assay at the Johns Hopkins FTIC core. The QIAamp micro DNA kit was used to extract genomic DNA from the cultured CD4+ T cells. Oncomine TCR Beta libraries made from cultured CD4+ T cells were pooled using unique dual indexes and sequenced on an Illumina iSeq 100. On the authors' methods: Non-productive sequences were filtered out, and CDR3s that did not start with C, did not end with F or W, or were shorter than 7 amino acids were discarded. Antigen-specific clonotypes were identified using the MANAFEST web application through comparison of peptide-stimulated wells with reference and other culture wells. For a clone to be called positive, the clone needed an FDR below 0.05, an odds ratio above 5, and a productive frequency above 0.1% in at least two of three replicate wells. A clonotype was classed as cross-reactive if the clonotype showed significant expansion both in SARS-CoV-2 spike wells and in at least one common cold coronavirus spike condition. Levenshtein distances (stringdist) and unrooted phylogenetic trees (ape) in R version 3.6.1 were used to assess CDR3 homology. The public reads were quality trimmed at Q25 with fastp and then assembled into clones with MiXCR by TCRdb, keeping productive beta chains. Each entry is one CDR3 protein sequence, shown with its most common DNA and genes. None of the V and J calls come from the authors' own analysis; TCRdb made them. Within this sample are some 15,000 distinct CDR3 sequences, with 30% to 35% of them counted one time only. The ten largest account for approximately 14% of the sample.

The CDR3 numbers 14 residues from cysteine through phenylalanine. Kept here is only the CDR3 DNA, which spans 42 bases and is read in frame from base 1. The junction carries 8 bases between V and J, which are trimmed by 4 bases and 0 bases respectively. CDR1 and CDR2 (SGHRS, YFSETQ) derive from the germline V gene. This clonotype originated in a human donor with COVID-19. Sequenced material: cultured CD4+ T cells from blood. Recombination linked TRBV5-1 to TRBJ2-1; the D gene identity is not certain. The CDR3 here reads CASSETASYNEQFF. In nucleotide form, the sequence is TGCGCCAGCAGCGAGACTGCCTCCTACAATGAGCAGTTCTTC.